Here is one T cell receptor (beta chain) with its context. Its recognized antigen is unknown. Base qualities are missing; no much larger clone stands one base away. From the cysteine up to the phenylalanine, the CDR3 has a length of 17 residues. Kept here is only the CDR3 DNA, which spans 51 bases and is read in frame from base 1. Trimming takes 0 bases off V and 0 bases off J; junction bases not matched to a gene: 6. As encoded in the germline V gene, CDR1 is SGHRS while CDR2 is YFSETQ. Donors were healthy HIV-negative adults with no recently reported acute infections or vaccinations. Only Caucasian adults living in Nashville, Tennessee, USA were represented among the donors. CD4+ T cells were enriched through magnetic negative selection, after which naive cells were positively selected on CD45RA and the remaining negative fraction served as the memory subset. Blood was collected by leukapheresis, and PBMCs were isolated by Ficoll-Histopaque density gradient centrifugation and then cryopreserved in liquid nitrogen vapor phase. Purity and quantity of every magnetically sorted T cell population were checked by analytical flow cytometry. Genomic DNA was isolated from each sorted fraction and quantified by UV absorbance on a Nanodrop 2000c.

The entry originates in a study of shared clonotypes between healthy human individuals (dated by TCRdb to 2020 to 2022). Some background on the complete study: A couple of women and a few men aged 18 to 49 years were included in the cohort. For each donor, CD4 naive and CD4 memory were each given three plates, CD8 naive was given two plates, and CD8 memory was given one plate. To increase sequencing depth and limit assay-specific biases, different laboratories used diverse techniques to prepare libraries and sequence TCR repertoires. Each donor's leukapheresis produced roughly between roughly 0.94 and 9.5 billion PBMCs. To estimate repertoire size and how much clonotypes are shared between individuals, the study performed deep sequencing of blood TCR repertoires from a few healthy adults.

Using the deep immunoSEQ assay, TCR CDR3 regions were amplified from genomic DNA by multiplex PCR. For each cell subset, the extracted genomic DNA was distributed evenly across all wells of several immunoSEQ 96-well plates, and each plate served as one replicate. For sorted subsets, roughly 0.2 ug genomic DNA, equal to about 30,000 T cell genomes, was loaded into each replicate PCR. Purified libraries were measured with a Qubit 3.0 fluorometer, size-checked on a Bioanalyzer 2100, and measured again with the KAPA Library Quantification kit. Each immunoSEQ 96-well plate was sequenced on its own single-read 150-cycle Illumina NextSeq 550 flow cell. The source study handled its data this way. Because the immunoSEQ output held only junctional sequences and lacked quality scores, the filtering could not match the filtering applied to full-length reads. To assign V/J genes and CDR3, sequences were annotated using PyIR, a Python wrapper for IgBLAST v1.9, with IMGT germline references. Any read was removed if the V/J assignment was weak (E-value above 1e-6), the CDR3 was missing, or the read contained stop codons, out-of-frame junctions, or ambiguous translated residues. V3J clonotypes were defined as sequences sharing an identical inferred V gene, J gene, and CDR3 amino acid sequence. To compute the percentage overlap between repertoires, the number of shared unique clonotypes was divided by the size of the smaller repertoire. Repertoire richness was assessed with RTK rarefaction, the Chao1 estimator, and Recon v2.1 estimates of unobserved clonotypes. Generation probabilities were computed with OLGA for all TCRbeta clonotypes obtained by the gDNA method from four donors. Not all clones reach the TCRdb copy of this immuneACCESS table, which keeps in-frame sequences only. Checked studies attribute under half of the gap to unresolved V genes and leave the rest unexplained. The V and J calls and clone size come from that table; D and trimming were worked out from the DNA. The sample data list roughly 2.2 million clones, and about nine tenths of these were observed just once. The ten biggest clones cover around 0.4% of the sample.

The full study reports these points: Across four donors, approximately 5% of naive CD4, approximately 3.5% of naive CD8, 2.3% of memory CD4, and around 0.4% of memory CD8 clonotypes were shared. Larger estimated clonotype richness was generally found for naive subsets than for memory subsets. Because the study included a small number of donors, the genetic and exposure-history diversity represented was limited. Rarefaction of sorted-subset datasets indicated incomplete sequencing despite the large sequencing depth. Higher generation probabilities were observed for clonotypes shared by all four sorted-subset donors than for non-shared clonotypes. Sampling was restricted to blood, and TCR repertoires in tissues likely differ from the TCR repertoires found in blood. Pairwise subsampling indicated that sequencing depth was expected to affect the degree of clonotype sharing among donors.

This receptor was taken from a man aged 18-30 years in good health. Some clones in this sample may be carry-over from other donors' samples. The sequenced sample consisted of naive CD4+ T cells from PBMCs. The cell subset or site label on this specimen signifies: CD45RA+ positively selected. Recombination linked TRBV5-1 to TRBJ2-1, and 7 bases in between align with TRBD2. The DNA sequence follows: TGCGCCAGCAGCTTGGACGGGGGAGGGCACTCCTACAATGAGCAGTTCTTC. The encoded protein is CASSLDGGGHSYNEQFF. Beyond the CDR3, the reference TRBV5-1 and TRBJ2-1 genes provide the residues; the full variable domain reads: KAGVTQTPRYLIKTRGQQVTLSCSPISGHRSVSWYQQTPGQGLQFLFEYFSETQRNKGNFPGRFSGRQFSNSRSEMNVSTLELGDSALYLCASSLDGGGHSYNEQFFGPGTRLTVL.